This T cell receptor beta chain was recovered during a study of CD8 T cells in ankylosing spondylitis. V was shortened by 8 bases and J by 5 bases, with 21 bases between the two germline ends. This CDR3 comprises 15 residues. The germline V gene encodes CDR1 MNHNS and CDR2 SASEGT. This clonotype was found many times. Its specificity is unknown. General study points: Prior literature has documented some motif variants in synovial fluid and blood from reactive arthritis. Blood from ankylosing spondylitis patients appeared to carry a characteristic roughly 8-variant TCR beta motif. From matched ankylosing spondylitis synovial fluid, disease-linked clones were reportedly recovered at significantly enriched levels.

Library preparation for TCR beta used quantitative 5'-RACE with molecular barcodes. TCRdb recomputed calls from the 5' RACE reads with MiXCR, one row per CDR3 protein. The sample consists of more than 400,000 distinct CDR3 sequences, over 4% of them appearing once. This receptor was identified in a male donor with ankylosing spondylitis. The V call is TRBV6-1, the J call TRBJ2-5; D could derive from TRBD1 or TRBD2 (5 bases each). The material sequenced was blood, either unsorted or a sorted T cell fraction (not recorded which). The DNA of the CDR3 is TGTGCCAGCCGAAAGGCTAGGGTGGGACGGGAGACCCAGTACTTC. Its translation: CASRKARVGRETQYF.